This record covers a single T cell receptor (beta chain). The data stem from a study of blood T cell repertoires in COVID-19. Study summary: The samples span acute and convalescent COVID-19 from the United States, Italy and Spain. Sources were T cells, B-cell-depleted T cells, or PBMCs; the material itself was cDNA or gDNA.

This CDR3 has 14 amino acids. In germline, CDR1 is SEHNR, CDR2 FQNEAQ (reference sequence). The ends lost 3 bases at V and 6 bases at J; junction bases unmatched: 7. Original methodology: Reference gene primer amplification yielded estimated nucleated cell counts. Sequencing was performed with immunoSEQ multiplex PCR; in TCRdb, only in-frame clones are kept and a portion is missing. That table furnishes V, J and clone size, whereas the DNA furnished D and trimming. The table has around 140,000 clones, around 86% seen once. The specimen was peripheral blood. The chain is built from TRBV7-9 and TRBJ2-7, with TRBD1 identical over 8 bases. This receptor was identified in a human donor in a cohort sampled during active COVID-19. The CDR3 DNA is TGTGCCAGCAGCTTGACGGACAGGGTAAGCGAGCAGTACTTC. Residues: CASSLTDRVSEQYF.